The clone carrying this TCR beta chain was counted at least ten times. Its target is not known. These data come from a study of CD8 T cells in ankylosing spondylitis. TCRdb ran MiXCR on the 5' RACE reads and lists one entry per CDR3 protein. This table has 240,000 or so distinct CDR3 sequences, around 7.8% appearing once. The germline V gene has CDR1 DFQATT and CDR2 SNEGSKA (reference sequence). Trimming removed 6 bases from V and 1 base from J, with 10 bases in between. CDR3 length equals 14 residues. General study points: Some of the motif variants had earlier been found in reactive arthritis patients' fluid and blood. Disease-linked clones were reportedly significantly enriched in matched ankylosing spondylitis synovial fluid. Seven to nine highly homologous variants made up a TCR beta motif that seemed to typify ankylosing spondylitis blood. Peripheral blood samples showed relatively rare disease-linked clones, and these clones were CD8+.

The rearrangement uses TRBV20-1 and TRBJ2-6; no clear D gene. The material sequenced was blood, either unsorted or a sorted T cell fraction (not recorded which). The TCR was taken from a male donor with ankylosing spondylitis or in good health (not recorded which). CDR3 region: CSAAARSGANVLTF. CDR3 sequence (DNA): TGCAGTGCAGCTGCAAGATCTGGGGCCAACGTCCTGACTTTC.